This TCR beta chain originates from a study of blood T cell repertoires in COVID-19. About the study: Samples representing acute and convalescent COVID-19 were sourced from the United States, Italy and Spain.

Profiling relied on immunoSEQ multiplex PCR, and the TCRdb table lists in-frame clones only, not all of them. The table lists 270,000 or so clones, approximately 90% of them singletons. The CDR3 loop spans 13 amino acids. Trimming took 7 bases from V and 0 from J, leaving 7 bases between them. Per germline, CDR1 MNHNY and CDR2 SVGAGI (reference sequence). The V call is TRBV6-6, the J call TRBJ2-4; D is undetermined. Sample: peripheral blood. The sequence was collected from a woman in her twenties or thirties with active or convalescent COVID-19. The CDR3 DNA reads TGTGCCAGCACTACCCTAGCCAAAAACATTCAGTACTTC. It encodes CASTTLAKNIQYF.